This T cell receptor (beta chain) was identified in a study of blood T cell repertoires in COVID-19. TCRdb's table, derived via immunoSEQ multiplex PCR, lists solely in-frame clones and lacks some. The sample consists of 50,000 to 65,000 clones, 65% to 90% of them appearing once. V was pared by 5 bases and J by 5 bases, with 16 bases of the junction left unmatched. This CDR3 is built from 17 residues. Germline lookup yields CDR1 SGHVS and CDR2 FNYEAQ. The chain combines TRBV7-6 with TRBJ2-7; 9 bases agree with TRBD2. This clonotype was sampled from a man aged 50 to 60 with active COVID-19. The sample taken for sequencing was peripheral blood. The CDR3 DNA reads TGTGCCAGCAGCCCACAAACTCGGGGCGGGGGGGCGGACGAGCAGTACTTC. Amino acid sequence: CASSPQTRGGGADEQYF.